The T cell receptor beta chain under discussion was sequenced for a study of T cells in Graves' hyperthyroidism and ophthalmopathy. Study observations and caveats: Also found in blood were most expanded thyroid clonotypes above 0.001.

The CDR3 regions of TCR beta were amplified from RNA transcripts. TCR CDR3 regions were first amplified by RT-PCR with HTBI primers. One entry per CDR3 protein results from TCRdb running MiXCR on the multiplex PCR reads. The profile shows about 400,000 distinct CDR3 sequences, around 13% of them singletons. With 1 base clipped from V and 8 bases from J, the junction kept 3 bases outside the gene matches. The germline V gene encodes CDR1 SGHAT and CDR2 FQNNGV. The CDR3 spans 14 residues. Graves' hyperthyroidism without ophthalmopathy progression within 18 months was termed stable. Points on this clonotype: What it binds is not known.

This rearrangement joins TRBV11-2 to TRBJ2-1; 9 nucleotides line up with TRBD1. The source material was blood. The TCR comes from a woman in her late teens or twenties with Graves' hyperthyroidism. The CDR3 is CASSLGTGAYEQFF. In nucleotides, the CDR3 is TGTGCCAGCAGCTTAGGGACAGGGGCGTATGAGCAGTTCTTC.